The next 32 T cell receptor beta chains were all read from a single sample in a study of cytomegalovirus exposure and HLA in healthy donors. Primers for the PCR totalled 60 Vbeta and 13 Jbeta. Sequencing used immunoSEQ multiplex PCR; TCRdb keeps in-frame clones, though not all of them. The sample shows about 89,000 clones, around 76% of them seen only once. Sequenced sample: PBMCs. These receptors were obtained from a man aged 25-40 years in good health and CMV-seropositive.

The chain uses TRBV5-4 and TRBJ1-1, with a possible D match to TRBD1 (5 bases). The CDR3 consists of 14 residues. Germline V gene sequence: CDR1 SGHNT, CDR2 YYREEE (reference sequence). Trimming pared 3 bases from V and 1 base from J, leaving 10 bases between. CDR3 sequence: CASSSMTENTEAFF. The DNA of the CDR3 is TGTGCCAGCAGCTCCATGACAGAGAACACTGAAGCTTTCTTT.

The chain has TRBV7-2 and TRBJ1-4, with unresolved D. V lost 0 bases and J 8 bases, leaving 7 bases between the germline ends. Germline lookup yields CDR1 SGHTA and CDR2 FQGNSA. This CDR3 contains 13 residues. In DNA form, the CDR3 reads TGTGCCAGCAGCTTAGCTTACAGAGAAAAACTGTTTTTT. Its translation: CASSLAYREKLFF.

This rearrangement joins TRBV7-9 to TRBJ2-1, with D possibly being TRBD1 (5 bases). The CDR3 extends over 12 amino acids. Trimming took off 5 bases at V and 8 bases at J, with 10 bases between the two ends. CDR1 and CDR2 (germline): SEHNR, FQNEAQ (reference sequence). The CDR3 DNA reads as TGTGCCAGCAGCCCCGGACACGATGAGCAGTTCTTC. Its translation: CASSPGHDEQFF.

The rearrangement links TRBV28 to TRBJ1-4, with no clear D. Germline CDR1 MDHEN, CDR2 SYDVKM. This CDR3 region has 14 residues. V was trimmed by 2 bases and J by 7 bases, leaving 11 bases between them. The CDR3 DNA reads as TGTGCCAGCAGTTTACCGGGAATGAGTGAAAAACTGTTTTTT. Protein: CASSLPGMSEKLFF.

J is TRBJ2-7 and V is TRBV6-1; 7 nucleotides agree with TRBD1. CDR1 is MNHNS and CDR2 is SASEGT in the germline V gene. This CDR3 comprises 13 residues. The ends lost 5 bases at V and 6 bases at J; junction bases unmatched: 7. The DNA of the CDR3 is TGTGCCAGCAGTTCACGACAGGGTTTCGAGCAGTACTTC. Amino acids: CASSSRQGFEQYF.

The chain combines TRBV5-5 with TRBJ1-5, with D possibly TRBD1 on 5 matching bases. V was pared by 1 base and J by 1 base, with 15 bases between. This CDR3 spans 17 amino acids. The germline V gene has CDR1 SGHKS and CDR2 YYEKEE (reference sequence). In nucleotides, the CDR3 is TGTGCCAGCAGCTTGTTTTTGCGGGACCCGAGCAATCAGCCCCAGCATTTT. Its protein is CASSLFLRDPSNQPQHF.

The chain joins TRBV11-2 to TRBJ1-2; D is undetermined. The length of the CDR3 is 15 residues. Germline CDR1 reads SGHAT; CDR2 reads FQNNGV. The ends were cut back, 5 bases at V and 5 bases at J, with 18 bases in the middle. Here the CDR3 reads CASSPRLEVNYGYTF. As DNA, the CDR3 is TGTGCCAGCAGCCCCCGTCTGGAGGTTAATTATGGCTACACCTTC.

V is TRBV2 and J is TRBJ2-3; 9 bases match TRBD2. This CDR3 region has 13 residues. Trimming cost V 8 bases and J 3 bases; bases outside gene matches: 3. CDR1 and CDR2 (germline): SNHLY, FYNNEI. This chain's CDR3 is CASGTSTTDTQYF. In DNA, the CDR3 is TGTGCCAGCGGGACTAGCACGACAGATACGCAGTATTTT.

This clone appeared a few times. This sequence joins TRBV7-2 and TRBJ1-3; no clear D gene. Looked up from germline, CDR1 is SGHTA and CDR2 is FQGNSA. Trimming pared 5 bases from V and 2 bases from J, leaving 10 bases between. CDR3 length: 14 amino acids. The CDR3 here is CASSLGRTGNTIYF. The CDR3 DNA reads TGTGCCAGCAGCCTAGGGCGGACTGGAAACACCATATATTTT.

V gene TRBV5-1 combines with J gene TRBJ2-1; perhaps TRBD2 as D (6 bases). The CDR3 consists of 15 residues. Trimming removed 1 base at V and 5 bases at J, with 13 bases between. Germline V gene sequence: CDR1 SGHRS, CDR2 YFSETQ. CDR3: CASSLYGDSNNEQFF. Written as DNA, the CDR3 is TGCGCCAGCAGCTTGTACGGGGACTCTAACAATGAGCAGTTCTTC.

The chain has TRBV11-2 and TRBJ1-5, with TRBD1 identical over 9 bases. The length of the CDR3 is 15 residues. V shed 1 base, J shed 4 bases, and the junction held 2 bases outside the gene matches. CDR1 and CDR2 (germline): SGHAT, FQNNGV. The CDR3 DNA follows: TGTGCCAGCAGCTTAGGGGACAGGGATAATCAGCCCCAGCATTTT. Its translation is CASSLGDRDNQPQHF.

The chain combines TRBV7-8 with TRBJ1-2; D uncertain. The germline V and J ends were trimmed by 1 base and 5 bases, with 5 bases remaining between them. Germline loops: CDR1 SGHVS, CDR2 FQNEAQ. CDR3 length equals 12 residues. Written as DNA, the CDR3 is TGTGCCAGCAGCTTAGTGGAGTATGGCTACACCTTC. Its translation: CASSLVEYGYTF.

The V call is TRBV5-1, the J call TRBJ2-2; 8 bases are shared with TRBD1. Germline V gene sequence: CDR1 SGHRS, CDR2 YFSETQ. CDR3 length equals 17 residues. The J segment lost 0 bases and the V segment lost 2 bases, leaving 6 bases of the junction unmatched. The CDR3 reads CASSFAQGAANTGELFF. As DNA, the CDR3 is TGCGCCAGCAGCTTCGCCCAGGGGGCCGCGAACACCGGGGAGCTGTTTTTT. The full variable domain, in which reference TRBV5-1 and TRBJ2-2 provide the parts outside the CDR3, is KAGVTQTPRYLIKTRGQQVTLSCSPISGHRSVSWYQQTPGQGLQFLFEYFSETQRNKGNFPGRFSGRQFSNSRSEMNVSTLELGDSALYLCASSFAQGAANTGELFFGEGSRLTVL.

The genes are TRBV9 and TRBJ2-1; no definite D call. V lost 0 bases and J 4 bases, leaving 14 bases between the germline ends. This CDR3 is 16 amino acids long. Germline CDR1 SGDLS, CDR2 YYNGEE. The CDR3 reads CASSVGLGYSYNEQFF. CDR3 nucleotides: TGTGCCAGCAGCGTAGGCCTCGGATACAGTTACAATGAGCAGTTCTTC.

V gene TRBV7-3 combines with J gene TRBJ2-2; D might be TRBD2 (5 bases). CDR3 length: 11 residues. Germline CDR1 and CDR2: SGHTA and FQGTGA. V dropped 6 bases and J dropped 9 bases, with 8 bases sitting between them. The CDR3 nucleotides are TGTGCCAGCAGTCCCGGGAGGGAGCTGTTTTTT. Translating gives CASSPGRELFF.

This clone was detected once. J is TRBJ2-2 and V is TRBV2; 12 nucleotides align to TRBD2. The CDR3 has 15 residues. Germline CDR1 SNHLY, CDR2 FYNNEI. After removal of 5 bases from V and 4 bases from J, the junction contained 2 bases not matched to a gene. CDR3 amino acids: CASSLGLAGTGELFF. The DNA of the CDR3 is TGTGCCAGCAGTCTGGGACTAGCGGGCACCGGGGAGCTGTTTTTT.

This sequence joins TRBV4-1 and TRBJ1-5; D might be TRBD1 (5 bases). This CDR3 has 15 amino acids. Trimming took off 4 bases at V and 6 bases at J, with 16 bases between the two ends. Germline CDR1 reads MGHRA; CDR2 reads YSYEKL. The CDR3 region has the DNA TGCGCCAGCAGCCTCACCGAACTCGGGGGTCAGCCCCAGCATTTT. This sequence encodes CASSLTELGGQPQHF.

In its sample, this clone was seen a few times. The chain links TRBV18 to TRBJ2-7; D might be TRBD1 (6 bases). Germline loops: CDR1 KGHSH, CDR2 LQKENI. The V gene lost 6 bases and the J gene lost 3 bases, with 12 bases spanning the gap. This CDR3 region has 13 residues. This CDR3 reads CASSPAQGYEQYF. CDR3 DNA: TGTGCCAGCTCCCCCGCACAGGGCTACGAGCAGTACTTC.

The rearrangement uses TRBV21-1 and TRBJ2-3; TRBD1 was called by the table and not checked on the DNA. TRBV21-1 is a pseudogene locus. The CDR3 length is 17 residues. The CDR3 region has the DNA TGTGCCAGCAGCAACGAGACAGGCCCATTTTGCACAGATACGCAGTATTTT. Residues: CASSNETGPFCTDTQYF.

CDR3 loop: CASTTTASTEAFF. The CDR3 DNA reads TGTGCCAGCACCACGACAGCGAGTACTGAAGCTTTCTTT. V gene TRBV6-5 combines with J gene TRBJ1-1, with TRBD1 as a possible D gene (5 bases). The germline gives CDR1 MNHEY, CDR2 SVGAGI. Trimming pared 7 bases from V and 5 bases from J, leaving 14 bases between. CDR3 size: 13 residues.

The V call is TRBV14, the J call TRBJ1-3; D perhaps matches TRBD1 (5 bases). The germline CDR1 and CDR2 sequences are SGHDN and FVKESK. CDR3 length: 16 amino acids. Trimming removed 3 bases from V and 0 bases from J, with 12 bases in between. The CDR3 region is CASSQGTGYSGNTIYF. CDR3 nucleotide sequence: TGTGCCAGCAGCCAGGGAACAGGATACTCTGGAAACACCATATATTTT. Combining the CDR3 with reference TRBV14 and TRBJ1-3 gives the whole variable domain EAGVTQFPSHSVIEKGQTVTLRCDPISGHDNLYWYRRVMGKEIKFLLHFVKESKQDESGMPNNRFLAERTGGTYSTLKVQPAELEDSGVYFCASSQGTGYSGNTIYFGEGSWLTVV.

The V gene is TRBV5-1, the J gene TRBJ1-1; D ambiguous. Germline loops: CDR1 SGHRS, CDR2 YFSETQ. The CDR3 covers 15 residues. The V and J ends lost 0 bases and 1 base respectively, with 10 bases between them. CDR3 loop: CASSLGPGKNTEAFF. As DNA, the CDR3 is TGCGCCAGCAGCTTGGGCCCGGGGAAGAACACTGAAGCTTTCTTT.

Here the CDR3 DNA reads TGTGCCAGCAGCTTAGCCCGACAGAACTACGAGCAGTACTTC. Protein sequence: CASSLARQNYEQYF. The chain carries TRBV7-8 and TRBJ2-7, with a possible D match to TRBD1 (5 bases). The CDR3 has 14 amino acids. Germline CDR1 is SGHVS and CDR2 is FQNEAQ. Between the trimmed V and J ends, which lost 0 bases and 3 bases, there was a span of 9 bases.

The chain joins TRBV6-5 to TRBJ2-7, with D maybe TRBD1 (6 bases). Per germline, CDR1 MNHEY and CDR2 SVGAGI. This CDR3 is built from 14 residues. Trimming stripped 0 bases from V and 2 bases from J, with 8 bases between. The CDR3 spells CASSYSGTPYEQYF. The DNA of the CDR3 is TGTGCCAGCAGTTACTCCGGGACACCCTACGAGCAGTACTTC.

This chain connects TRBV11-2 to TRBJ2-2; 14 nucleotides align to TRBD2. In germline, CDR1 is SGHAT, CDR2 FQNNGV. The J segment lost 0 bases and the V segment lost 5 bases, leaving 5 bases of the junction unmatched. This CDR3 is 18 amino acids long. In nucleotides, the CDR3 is TGTGCCAGCAGCCGGGGACTAGCGGGGGCCGCGAACACCGGGGAGCTGTTTTTT. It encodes CASSRGLAGAANTGELFF.

The CDR3 bases are TGTGCCAGCAGTTCACAAGCTAACTATGGCTACACCTTC. It yields the protein CASSSQANYGYTF. The gene calls are TRBV28 and TRBJ1-2; no definite D call. V was trimmed by 4 bases and J by 0 bases, leaving 6 bases between them. The CDR3 length is 13 residues. Per the germline V gene, CDR1 is MDHEN and CDR2 is SYDVKM.

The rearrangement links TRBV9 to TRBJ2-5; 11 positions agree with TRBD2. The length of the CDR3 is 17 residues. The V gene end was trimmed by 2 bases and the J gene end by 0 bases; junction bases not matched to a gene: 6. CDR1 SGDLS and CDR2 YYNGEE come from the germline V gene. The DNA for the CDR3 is TGTGCCAGCAGCGTCTCTAGCGGGGGGCCCTACCAAGAGACCCAGTACTTC. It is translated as CASSVSSGGPYQETQYF.

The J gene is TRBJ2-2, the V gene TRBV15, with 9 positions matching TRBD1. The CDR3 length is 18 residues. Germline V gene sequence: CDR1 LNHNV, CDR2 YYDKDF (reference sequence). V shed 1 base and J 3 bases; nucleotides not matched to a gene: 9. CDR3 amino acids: CATSRGPGQGFHTGELFF. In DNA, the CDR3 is TGTGCCACCAGCAGAGGACCGGGACAGGGCTTCCACACCGGGGAGCTGTTTTTT.

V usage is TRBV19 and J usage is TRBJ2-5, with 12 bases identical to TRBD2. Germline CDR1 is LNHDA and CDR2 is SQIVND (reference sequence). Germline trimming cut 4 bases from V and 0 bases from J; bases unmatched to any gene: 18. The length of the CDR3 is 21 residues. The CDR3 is CASSRRTSGTSGAGYQETQYF. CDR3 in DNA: TGTGCCAGTAGTAGGAGGACTAGCGGGACCTCCGGGGCAGGCTACCAAGAGACCCAGTACTTC.

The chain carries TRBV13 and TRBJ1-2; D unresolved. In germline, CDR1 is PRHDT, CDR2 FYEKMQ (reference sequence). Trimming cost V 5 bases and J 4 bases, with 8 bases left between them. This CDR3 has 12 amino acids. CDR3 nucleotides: TGTGCCAGCAGCCCCCTAGGCTATGGCTACACCTTC. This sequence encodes CASSPLGYGYTF.

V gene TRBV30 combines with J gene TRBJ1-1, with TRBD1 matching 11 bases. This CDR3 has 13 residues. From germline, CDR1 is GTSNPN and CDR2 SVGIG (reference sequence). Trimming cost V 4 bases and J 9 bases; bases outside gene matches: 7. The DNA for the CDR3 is TGTGCCTGGATGTACCGGGACAGGGGGAAAGCTTTCTTT. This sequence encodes CAWMYRDRGKAFF.

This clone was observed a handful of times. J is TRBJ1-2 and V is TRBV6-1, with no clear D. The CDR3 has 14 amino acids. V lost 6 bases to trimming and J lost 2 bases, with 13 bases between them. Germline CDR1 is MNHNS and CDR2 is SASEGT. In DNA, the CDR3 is TGTGCCAGCAGCGAGACTTATTCCAACTATGGCTACACCTTC. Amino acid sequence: CASSETYSNYGYTF.